This TCR beta chain was identified during a study of shared clonotypes between healthy human individuals. An even split of each subset's genomic DNA across several immunoSEQ plates was performed. Sequencing used immunoSEQ multiplex PCR; TCRdb keeps in-frame clones, though not all of them. The sample has around 1.1 million clones; 78% are singletons. In the case of this clone: The antigen is undetermined.

Overall study findings and caveats: Estimated clonotype richness was generally higher in naive than memory subsets.

The clonotype comes from a man between 18 and 35 years old in good health. Some clones in this sample may be carry-over from other donors' samples. Sample: memory CD4+ T cells from PBMCs. Subset specified: CD45RA-negative fraction.

The DNA of the CDR3 is TGTGCCAGCAGTTACGGCGGGAGCGGGATTGATGGGCAGTTCTTC. Residues: CASSYGGSGIDGQFF. This chain uses TRBV6-5 with TRBJ2-1; 7 bases are shared with TRBD2. Germline CDR1 and CDR2: MNHEY and SVGAGI. With 2 bases clipped from V and 12 bases from J, the junction kept 13 bases outside the gene matches. This CDR3 is built from 15 residues.